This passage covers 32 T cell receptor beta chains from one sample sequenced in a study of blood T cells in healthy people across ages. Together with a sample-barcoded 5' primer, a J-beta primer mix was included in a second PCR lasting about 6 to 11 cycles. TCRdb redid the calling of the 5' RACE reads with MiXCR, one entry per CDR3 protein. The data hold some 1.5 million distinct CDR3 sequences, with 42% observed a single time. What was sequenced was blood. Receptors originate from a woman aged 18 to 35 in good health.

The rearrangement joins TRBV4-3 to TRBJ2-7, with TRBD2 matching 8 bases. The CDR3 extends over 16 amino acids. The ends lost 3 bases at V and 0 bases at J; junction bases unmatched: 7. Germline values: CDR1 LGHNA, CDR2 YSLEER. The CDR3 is CASSQISGGPSYEQYF. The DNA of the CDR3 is TGCGCCAGCAGCCAGATAAGCGGGGGCCCCTCCTACGAGCAGTACTTC.

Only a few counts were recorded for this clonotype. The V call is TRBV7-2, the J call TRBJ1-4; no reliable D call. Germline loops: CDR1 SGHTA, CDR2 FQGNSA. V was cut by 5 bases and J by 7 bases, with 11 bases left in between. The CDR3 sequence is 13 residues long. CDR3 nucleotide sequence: TGTGCCAGCAGCCCCCGATCTGGTGAAAAACTGTTTTTT. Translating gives CASSPRSGEKLFF.

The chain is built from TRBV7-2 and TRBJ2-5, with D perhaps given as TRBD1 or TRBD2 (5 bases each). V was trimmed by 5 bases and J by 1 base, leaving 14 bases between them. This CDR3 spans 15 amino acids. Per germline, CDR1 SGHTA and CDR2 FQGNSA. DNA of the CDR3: TGTGCCAGCAGCAGACACCAGGGACCCCAAGAGACCCAGTACTTC. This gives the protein CASSRHQGPQETQYF. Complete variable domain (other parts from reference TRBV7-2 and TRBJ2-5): GAGVSQSPSNKVTEKGKDVELRCDPISGHTALYWYRQSLGQGLEFLIYFQGNSAPDKSGLPSDRFSAERTGGSVSTLTIQRTQQEDSAVYLCASSRHQGPQETQYFGPGTRLLVL.

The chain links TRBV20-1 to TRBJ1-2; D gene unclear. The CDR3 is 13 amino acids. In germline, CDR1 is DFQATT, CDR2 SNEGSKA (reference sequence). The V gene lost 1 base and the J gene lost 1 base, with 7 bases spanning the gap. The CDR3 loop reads CSARVQINYGYTF. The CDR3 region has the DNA TGCAGTGCTAGAGTGCAGATTAACTATGGCTACACCTTC.

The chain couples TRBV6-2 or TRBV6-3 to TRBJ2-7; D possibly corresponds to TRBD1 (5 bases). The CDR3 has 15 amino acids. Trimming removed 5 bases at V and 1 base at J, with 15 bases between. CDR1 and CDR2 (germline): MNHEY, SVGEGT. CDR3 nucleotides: TGTGCCAGCAGTAAGATAGACAGCCCTTCCTACGAGCAGTACTTC. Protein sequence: CASSKIDSPSYEQYF.

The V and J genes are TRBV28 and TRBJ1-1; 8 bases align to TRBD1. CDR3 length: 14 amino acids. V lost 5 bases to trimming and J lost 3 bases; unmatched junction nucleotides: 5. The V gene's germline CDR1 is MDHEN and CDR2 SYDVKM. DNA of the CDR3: TGTGCCAGCAGTAAAACAGGGGGGTACACTGAAGCTTTCTTT. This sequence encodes CASSKTGGYTEAFF.

CDR3 DNA: TGCGCCAGCAGCCCGTTCACGGGATCCAATGAGCAGTTCTTC. Translation gives CASSPFTGSNEQFF. V usage is TRBV4-3 and J usage is TRBJ2-1; TRBD2 might be the D (5 bases). The CDR3 runs to 14 residues. V shed 4 bases and J shed 6 bases, with 13 bases lying between them. Looked up from germline, CDR1 is LGHNA and CDR2 is YSLEER.

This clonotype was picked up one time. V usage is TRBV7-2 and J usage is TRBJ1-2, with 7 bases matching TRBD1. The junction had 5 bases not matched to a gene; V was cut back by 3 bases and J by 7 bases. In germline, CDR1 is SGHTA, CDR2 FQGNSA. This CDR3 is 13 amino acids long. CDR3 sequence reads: CASSFSRGSGYTF. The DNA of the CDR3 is TGTGCCAGCAGCTTTTCCAGGGGGTCTGGCTACACCTTC.

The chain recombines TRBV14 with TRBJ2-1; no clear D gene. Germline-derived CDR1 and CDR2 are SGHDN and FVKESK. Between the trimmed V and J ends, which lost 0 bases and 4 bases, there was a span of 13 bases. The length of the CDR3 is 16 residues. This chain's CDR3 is CASSQDMQDRYNEQFF. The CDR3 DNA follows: TGTGCCAGCAGCCAAGATATGCAGGATAGATACAATGAGCAGTTCTTC.

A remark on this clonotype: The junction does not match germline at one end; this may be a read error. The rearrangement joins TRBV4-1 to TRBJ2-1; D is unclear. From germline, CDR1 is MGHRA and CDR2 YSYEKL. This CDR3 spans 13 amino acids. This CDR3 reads CASSQLWYNGQFF. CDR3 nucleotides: TGCGCCAGCAGCCAATTGTGGTACAATGGGCAGTTCTTC.

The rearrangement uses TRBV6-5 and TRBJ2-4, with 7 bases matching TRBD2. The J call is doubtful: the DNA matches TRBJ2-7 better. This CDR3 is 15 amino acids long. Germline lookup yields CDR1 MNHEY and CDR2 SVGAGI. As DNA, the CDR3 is TGTGCCAGCAGGTACAGTACCGCGGGAGCCTACGAGCAGTACTTC. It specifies CASRYSTAGAYEQYF.

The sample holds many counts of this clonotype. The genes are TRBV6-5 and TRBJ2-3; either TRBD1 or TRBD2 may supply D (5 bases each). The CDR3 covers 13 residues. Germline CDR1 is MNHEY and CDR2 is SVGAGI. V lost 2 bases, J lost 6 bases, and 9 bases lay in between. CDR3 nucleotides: TGTGCCAGCAGTTACGACGGGGCGGATACGCAGTATTTT. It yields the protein CASSYDGADTQYF.

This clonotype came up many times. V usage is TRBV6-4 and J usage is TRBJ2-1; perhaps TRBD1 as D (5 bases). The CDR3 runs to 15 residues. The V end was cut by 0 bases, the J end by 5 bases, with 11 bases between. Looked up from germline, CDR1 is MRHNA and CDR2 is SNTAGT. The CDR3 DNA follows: TGTGCCAGCAGTGACTCAGGGGAAGGCCACAATGAGCAGTTCTTC. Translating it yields CASSDSGEGHNEQFF.

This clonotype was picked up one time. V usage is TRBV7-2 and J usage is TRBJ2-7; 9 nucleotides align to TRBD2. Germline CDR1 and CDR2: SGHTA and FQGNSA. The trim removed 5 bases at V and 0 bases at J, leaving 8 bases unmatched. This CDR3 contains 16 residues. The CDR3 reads CASSQYQRGASYEQYF. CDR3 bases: TGTGCCAGCAGCCAATACCAGCGGGGGGCCTCCTACGAGCAGTACTTC.

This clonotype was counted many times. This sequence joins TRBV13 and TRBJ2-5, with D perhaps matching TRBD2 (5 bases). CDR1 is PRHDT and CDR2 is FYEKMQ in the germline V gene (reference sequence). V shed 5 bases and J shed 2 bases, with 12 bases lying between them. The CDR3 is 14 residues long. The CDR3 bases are TGTGCCAGCAGCAAAAGACTACCACAAGAGACCCAGTACTTC. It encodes CASSKRLPQETQYF.

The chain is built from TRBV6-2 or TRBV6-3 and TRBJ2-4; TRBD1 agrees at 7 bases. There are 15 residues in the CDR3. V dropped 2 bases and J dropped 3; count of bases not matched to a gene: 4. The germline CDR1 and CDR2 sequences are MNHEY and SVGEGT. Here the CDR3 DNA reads TGTGCCAGCAGTTACAGGGGGCTAGACAAAAACATTCAGTACTTC. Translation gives CASSYRGLDKNIQYF.

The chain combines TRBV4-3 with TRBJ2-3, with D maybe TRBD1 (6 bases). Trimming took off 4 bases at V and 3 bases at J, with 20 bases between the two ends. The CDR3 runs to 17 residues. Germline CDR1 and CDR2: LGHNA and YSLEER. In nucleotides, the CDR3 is TGCGCCAGCAGCCGGGGGTTGCAGGGGTCCGGGACAGATACGCAGTATTTT. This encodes CASSRGLQGSGTDTQYF.

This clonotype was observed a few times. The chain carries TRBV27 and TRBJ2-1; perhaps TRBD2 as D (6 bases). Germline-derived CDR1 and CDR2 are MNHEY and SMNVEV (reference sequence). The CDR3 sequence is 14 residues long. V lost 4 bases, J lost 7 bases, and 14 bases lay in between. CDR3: CASSSSGLRNEQFF. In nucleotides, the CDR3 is TGTGCCAGCAGTTCATCGGGACTCCGGAATGAGCAGTTCTTC.

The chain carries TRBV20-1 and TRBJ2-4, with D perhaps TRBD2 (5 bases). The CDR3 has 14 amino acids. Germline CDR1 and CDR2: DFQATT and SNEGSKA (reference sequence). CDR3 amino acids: CRAGGGPGKNIQYF. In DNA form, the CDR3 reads TGCAGAGCAGGAGGAGGCCCGGGCAAAAACATTCAGTACTTC.

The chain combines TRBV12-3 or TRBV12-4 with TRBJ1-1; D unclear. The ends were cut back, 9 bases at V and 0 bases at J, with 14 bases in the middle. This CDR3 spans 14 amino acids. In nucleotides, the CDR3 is TGTGCCAGGAGATTCCAATTCATGAACACTGAAGCTTTCTTT. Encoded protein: CARRFQFMNTEAFF.

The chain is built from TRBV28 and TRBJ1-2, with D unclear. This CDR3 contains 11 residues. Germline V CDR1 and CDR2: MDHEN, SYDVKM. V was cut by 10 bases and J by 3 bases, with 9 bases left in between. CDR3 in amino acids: CAILQDYGYTF. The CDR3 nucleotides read TGTGCCATACTTCAGGACTATGGCTACACCTTC.

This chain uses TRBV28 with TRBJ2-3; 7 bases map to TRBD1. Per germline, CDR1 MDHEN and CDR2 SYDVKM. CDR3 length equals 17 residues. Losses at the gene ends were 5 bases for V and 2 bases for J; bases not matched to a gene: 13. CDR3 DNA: TGTGCCAGCAGTAACCCCGGGACAGCCTACGACACAGATACGCAGTATTTT. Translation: CASSNPGTAYDTDTQYF.

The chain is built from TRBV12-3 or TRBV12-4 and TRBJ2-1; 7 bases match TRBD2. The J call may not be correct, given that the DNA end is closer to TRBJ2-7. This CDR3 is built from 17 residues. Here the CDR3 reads CASSPPGAGATYNEQYF. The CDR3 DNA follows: TGTGCCAGCAGCCCCCCCGGGGCGGGAGCGACCTACAATGAGCAGTACTTC.

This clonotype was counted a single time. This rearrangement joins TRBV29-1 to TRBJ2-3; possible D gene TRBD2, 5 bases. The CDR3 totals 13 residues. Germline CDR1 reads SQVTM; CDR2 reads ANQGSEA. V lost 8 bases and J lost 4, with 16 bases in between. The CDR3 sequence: CSSSDFLADTQYF. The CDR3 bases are TGCAGCTCCTCGGACTTTCTGGCAGATACGCAGTATTTT.

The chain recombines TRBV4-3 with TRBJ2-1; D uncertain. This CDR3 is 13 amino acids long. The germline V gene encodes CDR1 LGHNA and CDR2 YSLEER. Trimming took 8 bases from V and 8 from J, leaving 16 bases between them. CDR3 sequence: CASGLAVTHEQFF. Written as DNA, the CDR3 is TGCGCCAGCGGCCTCGCGGTAACCCATGAGCAGTTCTTC.

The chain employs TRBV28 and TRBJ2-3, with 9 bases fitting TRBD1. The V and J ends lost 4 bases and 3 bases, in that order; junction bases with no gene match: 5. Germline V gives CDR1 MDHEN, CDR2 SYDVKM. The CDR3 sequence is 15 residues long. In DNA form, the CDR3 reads TGTGCCAGCAGTTCCCCGGGACAGGGAACAGATACGCAGTATTTT. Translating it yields CASSSPGQGTDTQYF.

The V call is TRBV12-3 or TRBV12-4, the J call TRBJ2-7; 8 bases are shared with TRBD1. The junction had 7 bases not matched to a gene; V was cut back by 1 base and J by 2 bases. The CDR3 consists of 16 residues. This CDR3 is CASSLEKGTGTYEQYF. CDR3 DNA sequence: TGTGCCAGCAGTTTAGAAAAGGGGACAGGAACCTACGAGCAGTACTTC.

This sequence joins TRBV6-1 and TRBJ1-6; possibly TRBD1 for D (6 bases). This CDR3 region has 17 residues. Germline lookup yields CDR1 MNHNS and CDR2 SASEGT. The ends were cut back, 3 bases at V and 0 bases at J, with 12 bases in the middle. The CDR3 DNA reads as TGTGCCAGCAGTGAGGGGACATCGAGCTCCTATAATTCACCCCTCCACTTT. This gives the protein CASSEGTSSSYNSPLHF.

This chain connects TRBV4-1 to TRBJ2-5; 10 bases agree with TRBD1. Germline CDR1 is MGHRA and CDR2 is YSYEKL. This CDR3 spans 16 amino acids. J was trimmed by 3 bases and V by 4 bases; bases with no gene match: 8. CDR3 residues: CASSRDPGQGKETQYF. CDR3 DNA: TGCGCCAGCAGCCGCGATCCGGGACAGGGGAAAGAGACCCAGTACTTC.

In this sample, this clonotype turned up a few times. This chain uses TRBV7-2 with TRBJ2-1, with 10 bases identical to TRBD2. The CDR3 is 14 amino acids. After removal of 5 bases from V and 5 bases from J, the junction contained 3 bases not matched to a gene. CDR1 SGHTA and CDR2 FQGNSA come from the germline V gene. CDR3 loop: CASSGAGGHNEQFF. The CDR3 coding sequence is TGTGCCAGCAGCGGAGCGGGGGGGCACAATGAGCAGTTCTTC.

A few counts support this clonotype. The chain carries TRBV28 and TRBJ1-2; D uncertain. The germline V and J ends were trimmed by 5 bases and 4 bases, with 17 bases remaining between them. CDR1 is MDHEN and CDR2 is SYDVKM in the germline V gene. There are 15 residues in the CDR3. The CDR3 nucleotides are TGTGCCAGCAGTCCGTCGTTGGCTACCCTCTATGGCTACACCTTC. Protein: CASSPSLATLYGYTF.

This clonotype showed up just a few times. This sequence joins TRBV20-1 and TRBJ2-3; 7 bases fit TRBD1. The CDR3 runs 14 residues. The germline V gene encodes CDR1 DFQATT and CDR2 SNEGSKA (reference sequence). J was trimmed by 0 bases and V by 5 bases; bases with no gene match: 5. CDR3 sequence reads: CSAPGQKSTDTQYF. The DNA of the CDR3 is TGCAGTGCTCCGGGACAGAAAAGCACAGATACGCAGTATTTT.